This T cell receptor (beta chain) emerged from a study of neurological immune-mediated disorders. General study results and limits: Across subjects, expanded clones had no CDR3 amino acid sequences in common, pointing to private repertoires in all groups.

Synthesis of cDNA was carried out by template-switch 5'RACE. The reaction used 10-nucleotide random UMIs. MiXCR, applied by TCRdb to the 5' RACE reads, yields one record per CDR3 protein. The table has around 58,000 distinct CDR3 sequences, 3% to 4% seen once; the top ten hold 7.1%. This clonotype was observed at least ten times. What it binds is not known. The TCR sequence derives from a woman in her sixties or seventies with multiple sclerosis. The source material was PBMCs.

The CDR3 DNA is TGCAGTGCCTCAGGACTAGGGTTCCACGAGCAGTACTTC. Translating gives CSASGLGFHEQYF. The chain employs TRBV20-1 and TRBJ2-7; 7 bases match TRBD2. CDR3 length: 13 amino acids. The germline V gene has CDR1 DFQATT and CDR2 SNEGSKA (reference sequence). The V segment lost 6 bases and the J segment 5 bases; nucleotides outside the gene matches: 10.